The clone carrying this TCR beta chain appeared many times. Its cognate antigen is unknown. The source of the sample is a study of early T cells in non-severe SARS-CoV-2 infection. Background on the study: Unsorted whole blood bulk RNA was sequenced, with unpaired chains.

Study-wide results and caveats: The matching step, a VDJdb search, favored anti-spike CD8 responses and missed private and CD4 specificities.

V lost 3 bases and J lost 0; bases outside the gene matches: 4. Germline lookup yields CDR1 MNHEY and CDR2 SVGEGT. CDR3 length: 16 residues. As part of library construction, unique molecular identifiers were attached to individual cDNA molecules. TCRdb fed the 5' RACE reads into MiXCR, producing one record per CDR3 protein. This sample has about 69,000 distinct CDR3 sequences, with roughly 9.5% found just once. The clonotype comes from an adult who was a healthcare worker with PCR-confirmed SARS-CoV-2 infection or an uninfected control (not recorded which). The genes are TRBV6-2 or TRBV6-3 and TRBJ2-2; 7 positions agree with TRBD1. Sequencing was carried out using whole blood. The CDR3 loop is CASSYWGQPNTGELFF. The CDR3 DNA sequence: TGTGCCAGCAGTTATTGGGGACAGCCGAACACCGGGGAGCTGTTTTTT.